This is a list of T cell receptor beta chains from one sample in a study of monozygotic twins with inflammatory bowel disease. TCRdb reprocessed the 5' RACE reads and reports one entry per CDR3 protein, with no DNA. Its table records more than 350,000 distinct CDR3 sequences. The sequenced sample consisted of blood. Receptors originate from a human donor with ulcerative colitis or Crohn's disease, or a healthy co-twin of an affected twin (not recorded which). CDR3s include the opening cysteine and the closing phenylalanine or tryptophan.

J,V,CDR3
TRBJ2-3,TRBV7-2,CASSLALGLAGESDTQYF
TRBJ1-1,TRBV5-1,CASSLEQGWGLGEAFF
TRBJ2-7,TRBV5-1,CASSSALAGGSYEQYF
TRBJ2-7,TRBV5-1,CASSLVGTGLYEQYF
TRBJ1-5,TRBV6-5,CASSYRRRLNQPQHF
TRBJ2-2,TRBV3-1,CASSLQGVAGELFF
TRBJ2-1,TRBV12-3/TRBV12-4,CASSLISPWNEQFF
TRBJ1-5,TRBV4-2,CASSHIDKNQPQHF
TRBJ1-6,TRBV5-1,CASSLAGVPPLHF
TRBJ1-4,TRBV4-3,CASSQAQGGGEKLFF
TRBJ1-5,TRBV2,CASSSQGFAGQPQHF
TRBJ2-1,TRBV11-1,CASSLGVSGGHRSYNEQFF
TRBJ1-1,TRBV15,CATSTRTEPDQAFF
TRBJ1-1,TRBV11-2,CASSSGTGRRAFF
TRBJ2-3,TRBV7-2,CASSPGPHTDTQYF
TRBJ2-1,TRBV29-1,CSVGGLADEQFF
TRBJ1-2,TRBV5-6,CASSEDRILYGYTF
TRBJ2-2,TRBV5-5,CASSLRWESTGELFF
TRBJ2-1,TRBV7-2,CASSLGPGGEQFF
TRBJ1-1,TRBV18,CASSPNPGQAAPNTEAFF
TRBJ1-5,TRBV6-5,CASSYRGGQPQHF
TRBJ2-1,TRBV29-1,CSVEPQDRGYEQFF
TRBJ2-2,TRBV6-1,CASSAQGGSTGELFF
TRBJ2-1,TRBV9,CASGTSGASYNEQFF
TRBJ1-1,TRBV4-2,CASSQWDPMNTEAFF
TRBJ1-5,TRBV12-3/TRBV12-4,CASSLERFNQPQHF
TRBJ2-3,TRBV7-2,CASRDRSGGGTDTQYF
TRBJ2-3,TRBV7-6,CASSTGRGLDTQYF
TRBJ2-3,TRBV6-1,CASAQSENTDTQYF
TRBJ2-4,TRBV9,CASSTTGSLAKNIQYF
TRBJ2-2,TRBV7-8,CASRSTGVLNTGELFF
TRBJ2-5,TRBV4-1,CASSQERSQQETQYF
TRBJ2-7,TRBV7-7,CASSLGEPESSYEQYF
TRBJ1-2,TRBV5-1,CASGEGGGYTF
TRBJ2-1,TRBV12-3/TRBV12-4,CATQGPGLSYNEQFF
TRBJ2-7,TRBV13,CASSSSLTDSEQYF
TRBJ2-1,TRBV29-1,CSVGGTSGSYEQFF
TRBJ2-3,TRBV15,CATSRATRADTQYF
TRBJ2-1,TRBV11-2,CASSLRQGANEQFF
TRBJ1-1,TRBV30,CAWSMTVGGEAFF
TRBJ1-5,TRBV30,CAWSVQEHQPQHF
TRBJ1-1,TRBV14,CASSQDRPQMNTEAFF
TRBJ1-3,TRBV20-1,CSGQTGSAGNTIYF
TRBJ1-4,TRBV3-1,CASSQEGGYEKLFF